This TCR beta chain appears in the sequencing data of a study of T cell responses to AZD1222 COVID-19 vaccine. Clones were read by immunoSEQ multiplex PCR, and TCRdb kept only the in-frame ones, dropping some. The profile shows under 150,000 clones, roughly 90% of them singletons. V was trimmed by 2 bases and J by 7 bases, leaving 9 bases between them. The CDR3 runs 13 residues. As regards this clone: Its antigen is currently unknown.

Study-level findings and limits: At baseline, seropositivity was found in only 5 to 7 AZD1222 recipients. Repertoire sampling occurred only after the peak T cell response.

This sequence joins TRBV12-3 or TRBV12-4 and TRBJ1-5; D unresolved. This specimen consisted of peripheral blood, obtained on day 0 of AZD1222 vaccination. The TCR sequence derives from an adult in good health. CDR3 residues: CASSLFDGQPQHF. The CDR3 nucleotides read TGTGCCAGCAGTTTATTCGACGGGCAGCCCCAGCATTTT.